This T cell receptor (beta chain) was documented in a study of CD8 T cells in ankylosing spondylitis. In its sample, this clonotype was seen many times. Its antigen is currently unknown. V was trimmed by 0 bases and J by 2 bases, leaving 14 bases between them. CDR3 size: 16 residues. In germline, CDR1 is SGDLS, CDR2 YYNGEE. In TCRdb, the 5' RACE reads were re-called with MiXCR into one record per CDR3 protein. This table has under 250,000 distinct CDR3 sequences, 9.5% to 12% appearing once. Overall study findings and caveats: In ankylosing spondylitis patients, matched synovial fluid reportedly showed significant enrichment of disease-linked clones. Blood from ankylosing spondylitis patients appeared to carry a characteristic roughly eight-variant TCR beta motif.

The chain recombines TRBV9 with TRBJ1-2; perhaps TRBD1 as D (6 bases). The sample was blood, either unsorted or a sorted T cell fraction (not recorded which). The sequence was collected from a male donor with ankylosing spondylitis or in good health (not recorded which). The CDR3: CASSVDGRGSNYGYTF. In DNA, the CDR3 is TGTGCCAGCAGCGTAGATGGCAGGGGATCGAACTATGGCTACACCTTC.